This T cell receptor beta chain derives from a study of T cells expressing NK-cell markers. Background on the study: Cells sorted as CD3+CD56+NKG2C+, CD3+CD56+NKG2C- and CD3+CD56-NKG2C+ T cells supplied the TCR beta repertoires. The authors sequenced eight donors, of whom seven were HCMV-seropositive and one was seronegative. Broader study findings: CD8+ T cells in 5 or 6 donors included dominant NKG2C+ clonotypes at roughly 1.0-7.5%. Specificity for HCMV among expanded NKG2C+ T cell clones was not established.

After re-calling the 5' RACE reads, TCRdb lists one entry per CDR3 protein, DNA absent. The sample totals 300,000 to 500,000 distinct CDR3 sequences. In regard to this clonotype: Antigen specificity is unknown.

The CDR3 is 14 amino acids. The gene calls are TRBV12-3 or TRBV12-4 and TRBJ2-3; TCRdb's assignment of TRBD2 cannot be checked, as there is no DNA. The sequence came from a woman between 45 and 65 years old in good health. The material sequenced was blood T cells: a sorted CD56 or NKG2C T cell subset, CD4+ or CD8+ T cells, or bulk PBMC T cells (not recorded which). This CDR3 reads CASSWGLSTDTQYF.